The rows below give T cell receptor beta chains drawn from one sample of a study of shared clonotypes between healthy human individuals. The data were produced by immunoSEQ multiplex PCR, yet TCRdb's version contains in-frame clones alone and is incomplete. In the table there are 700,000 to 950,000 clones, around 96% of which are singletons. Material: naive CD8+ T cells sorted from blood. The source is a man aged 25-45 years in good health. Each CDR3 is given with its conserved first and last residue. The D gene is left open where the match is weak. Clone size is stated in some rows and not others, as once, few, many or a class when expanded.

length,V,size,D,J,DNA,CDR3
13,TRBV9,.,.,TRBJ2-7,TGTGCCAGCAGCGGGCCGACAGGCTACGAGCAGTACTTC,CASSGPTGYEQYF
14,TRBV9,.,.,TRBJ2-1,TGTGCCAGCAGCCCCCGAACAGGGTACAATGAGCAGTTCTTC,CASSPRTGYNEQFF
15,TRBV28,.,.,TRBJ2-7,TGTGCCAGCAGTTTGGGGCTAGCGATGGACTACGAGCAGTACTTC,CASSLGLAMDYEQYF
14,TRBV5-6,.,.,TRBJ1-5,TGTGCCAGCAGCTTGGAGGCAGACAATCAGCCCCAGCATTTT,CASSLEADNQPQHF
15,TRBV7-6,.,.,TRBJ2-5,TGTGCCAGCAGCTCACCGGATAGGGCCGAAGAGACCCAGTACTTC,CASSSPDRAEETQYF
18,TRBV5-5,.,.,TRBJ1-5,TGTGCCAGCAGCTTGGGGGAACCGGGACTATGGAGCAATCAGCCCCAGCATTTT,CASSLGEPGLWSNQPQHF
13,TRBV2,.,.,TRBJ2-7,TGTGCCAGCAGTGAAGCGCAGGGAACCGGGCAGTACTTC,CASSEAQGTGQYF
15,TRBV27,once,.,TRBJ1-1,TGTGCCAGCAGCTTGGAGGCCAGGGTGGGCACTGAAGCTTTCTTT,CASSLEARVGTEAFF
16,TRBV6-5,.,.,TRBJ2-7,TGTGCCAGCAGTTATGCGGTTCCCAGGTCGGGATACGAGCAGTACTTC,CASSYAVPRSGYEQYF
16,TRBV13,once,TRBD2,TRBJ2-7,TGTGCCAGCAGCCCACCGTCGGGCGGGAGCCTACTCGAGCAGTACTTC,CASSPPSGGSLLEQYF
15,TRBV13,.,.,TRBJ2-1,TGTGCCAGCAGCTTAGGGCAGGGTACAACCAATGAGCAGTTCTTC,CASSLGQGTTNEQFF
13,TRBV15,.,TRBD1,TRBJ1-1,TGTGCCACCCGGGACAGCTGGAACACTGAAGCTTTCTTT,CATRDSWNTEAFF
14,TRBV5-1,.,.,TRBJ2-2,TGCGCCAGCAGCATCCAGGGTAGGGGCGCGGAGCTGTTTTTT,CASSIQGRGAELFF
14,TRBV27,.,TRBD1,TRBJ2-1,TGTGCCAGCAGCGAGGGACAGCAAGCGGATGAGCAGTTCTTC,CASSEGQQADEQFF
12,TRBV11-2,.,.,TRBJ2-7,TGTGCCAGCAGCTTCCTTAGTGATGAGCAGTACTTC,CASSFLSDEQYF
12,TRBV29-1,.,TRBD1,TRBJ2-7,TGCAGCGCGATCGACAGGGTCTACGAGCAGTACTTC,CSAIDRVYEQYF
15,TRBV7-9,.,TRBD1,TRBJ2-1,TGTGCCAGCACCGACAGGGAGAGTCAACACAATGAGCAGTTCTTC,CASTDRESQHNEQFF
15,TRBV2,.,.,TRBJ2-3,TGTGCCAGCAGTGATTGGGGGACCGCCACAGATACGCAGTATTTT,CASSDWGTATDTQYF
15,TRBV29-1,.,.,TRBJ2-1,TGCAGCGTTGACGGGGGAGAGACAGGGTTGGATGAGCAGTTCTTC,CSVDGGETGLDEQFF
17,TRBV7-9,once,.,TRBJ2-2,TGTGCCAGCAGCCCCCCAGTTCGCCTAGCGTCCCCCGGGGAGCTGTTTTTT,CASSPPVRLASPGELFF
13,TRBV29-1,.,.,TRBJ2-7,TGCAGCGTTGAAGACGACCAAGACTACGAGCAGTACTTC,CSVEDDQDYEQYF
15,TRBV27,.,TRBD2,TRBJ2-1,TGTGCCAGCAGCCCACCCAGCGGGACTTACAATGAGCAGTTCTTC,CASSPPSGTYNEQFF
13,TRBV29-1,.,.,TRBJ2-1,TGCAGCGTTCTTCAGGTTCCGAGGAATGAGCAGTTCTTC,CSVLQVPRNEQFF
16,TRBV11-2,.,TRBD2,TRBJ2-1,TGTGCCAGCAGCTTAGGACGAGCGGGAGTAGACAATGAGCAGTTCTTC,CASSLGRAGVDNEQFF
16,TRBV14,.,.,TRBJ1-3,TGTGCCAGCACCCCCTCGGAAAGGACCTCTGGAAACACCATATATTTT,CASTPSERTSGNTIYF
17,TRBV12-5,.,TRBD2,TRBJ2-3,TGTGCTAGTGGTTTGGCACCGGGACTACGTGCCGGAGATACGCAGTATTTT,CASGLAPGLRAGDTQYF